This T cell receptor (beta chain) was profiled in a study of T-cell reconstitution after alpha-beta-depleted transplantation in children. CDR3 size: 12 residues. CDR1 is SGHTA, CDR2 FQGNSA, per germline. The V end was cut by 7 bases, the J end by 1 base, with 6 bases between. Remarks on this clonotype: Its antigen is unknown.

General observations from the study: Where alpha-beta T cells came from about two months after transplant was reportedly several hundred expanded graft clones.

This sample's TCRbeta library carried unique molecular identifier barcodes. TCRdb reprocessed the PCR reads with MiXCR, giving one entry per CDR3 protein. This table holds over 400,000 distinct CDR3 sequences, around two fifths found once. The sample was PBMCs, taken before TCRalphabeta/CD19-depleted stem cell transplant. The sequence derives from a girl aged 2-10 years with aplastic anemia, due to receive a stem cell transplant. The rearrangement links TRBV7-2 to TRBJ2-3; no clear D gene. The CDR3 here is CASTYGTDTQYF. The CDR3 DNA sequence: TGTGCCAGCACGTATGGCACAGATACGCAGTATTTT.